Each of the 28 T cell receptor beta chains below was sequenced from the same sample in a study of early T cells in non-severe SARS-CoV-2 infection (dated by TCRdb to the early 2020s). The library was generated by 5' RACE. The reads were generated on a NextSeq 500. TCRdb took the public reads, trimmed them with fastp at Q25, ran MiXCR for clone calling and kept in-frame beta chains. Rows are unified per CDR3 protein, each entry keeping the most common DNA and genes. This sample holds 80,000 to 95,000 distinct CDR3 sequences; less than 15% were observed only once. The ten largest clones take up roughly 6% of the sample. Source material: whole blood. The receptors here all came from an adult who was a healthcare worker with PCR-confirmed SARS-CoV-2 infection or an uninfected control (not recorded which).

The chain joins TRBV6-2 or TRBV6-3 to TRBJ2-1; 8 bases align to TRBD2. The CDR3 is 14 residues long. V gave up 5 bases and J gave up 6 bases; unmatched junction bases: 6. Germline-derived CDR1 and CDR2 are MNHEY and SVGEGT. The CDR3 DNA reads as TGTGCCAGCAGTGTAGCGGGACCTTTCAATGAGCAGTTCTTC. Amino acid sequence: CASSVAGPFNEQFF.

This clonotype was counted ten times or more. The rearrangement links TRBV6-5 to TRBJ2-2; TRBD1 aligns across 8 bases. CDR3 length: 15 residues. Looked up from germline, CDR1 is MNHEY and CDR2 is SVGAGI. Trimming at V came to 7 bases and at J to 2 bases, leaving 6 bases not matched to a gene. The CDR3 DNA follows: TGTGCCAGCACCCCGGACAGGGTTAACACCGGGGAGCTGTTTTTT. It yields the protein CASTPDRVNTGELFF.

The sample holds a few counts of this clonotype. This rearrangement joins TRBV7-6 to TRBJ1-5; tentative D call: TRBD1 (6 bases). Trimming removed 4 bases from V and 6 bases from J, with 16 bases in between. The CDR3 consists of 15 residues. CDR1 and CDR2 (germline): SGHVS, FNYEAQ. CDR3 sequence reads: CASSSTEGTTQPQHF. The CDR3 nucleotides read TGTGCCAGCAGCTCCACCGAAGGGACAACTCAGCCCCAGCATTTT.

This rearrangement joins TRBV6-6 to TRBJ1-5; the match to TRBD1 covers 9 bases. V gave up 11 bases and J gave up 5 bases; unmatched junction bases: 4. CDR1 is MNHNY and CDR2 is SVGAGI in the germline V gene (reference sequence). CDR3 length: 12 amino acids. The CDR3, as DNA: TGTGCCGGACGGACAGGGGATCAGCCCCAGCATTTT. This codes for CAGRTGDQPQHF.

The rearrangement uses TRBV6-2 or TRBV6-3 and TRBJ2-3; 8 bases are a match to TRBD1. The V segment lost 0 bases and the J segment 0 bases; nucleotides outside the gene matches: 8. Germline V gives CDR1 MNHEY, CDR2 SVGEGT. CDR3 length: 18 residues. The CDR3 DNA is TGTGCCAGCAGTTACTCGAATTCAGGGGGCTCTAGCACAGATACGCAGTATTTT. Its protein is CASSYSNSGGSSTDTQYF.

At least ten counts were recorded for this clonotype. The chain has TRBV29-1 and TRBJ2-2; D is possibly TRBD2 (6 bases). The ends were cut back, 7 bases at V and 1 base at J, with 7 bases in the middle. Germline CDR1 and CDR2: SQVTM and ANQGSEA. The CDR3 contains 12 residues. In DNA form, the CDR3 reads TGCAGCGCGGGAGAGAACACCGGGGAGCTGTTTTTT. Protein sequence: CSAGENTGELFF.

There are a few counts of this clonotype. This chain connects TRBV20-1 to TRBJ2-7; a possible D gene is TRBD2 (6 bases). Germline V gene data show CDR1 as DFQATT and CDR2 as SNEGSKA (reference sequence). Trimming left V 4 bases short and J 6 bases short, with 13 bases between. The CDR3 is 12 amino acids. CDR3 sequence reads: CSANGGRVEQYF. In DNA, the CDR3 is TGCAGTGCTAACGGGGGAAGGGTCGAGCAGTACTTC.

This clonotype was detected a few times. The chain combines TRBV11-2 with TRBJ2-2; D may be TRBD1 (6 bases). Per germline, CDR1 SGHAT and CDR2 FQNNGV. Trimming pared 10 bases from V and 6 bases from J, leaving 12 bases between. The CDR3 consists of 12 residues. CDR3 region: CAIYRDSGELFF. The CDR3, as DNA: TGTGCCATCTACAGGGATTCCGGGGAGCTGTTTTTT.

This rearrangement joins TRBV6-5 to TRBJ1-1, with D perhaps matching TRBD1 (6 bases). The V end was cut by 7 bases, the J end by 8 bases, with 14 bases between. The CDR3 sequence is 12 residues long. Germline V gene lookup returns CDR1 MNHEY and CDR2 SVGAGI. CDR3 sequence (DNA): TGTGCCAGCAAAGGACAGATAGACGAAGCTTTCTTT. It encodes CASKGQIDEAFF.

The CDR3 is CASSLGIGGTGELFF. CDR3 sequence (DNA): TGTGCCAGCAGTTTAGGTATTGGCGGCACCGGGGAGCTGTTTTTT. The rearrangement links TRBV28 to TRBJ2-2; D not certain. The CDR3 runs to 15 residues. The V end was cut by 2 bases, the J end by 4 bases, with 11 bases between. Germline V gene sequence: CDR1 MDHEN, CDR2 SYDVKM. Variable domain in full (rest from reference TRBV28 and TRBJ2-2): DVKVTQSSRYLVKRTGEKVFLECVQDMDHENMFWYRQDPGLGLRLIYFSYDVKMKEKGDIPEGYSVSREKKERFSLILESASTNQTSMYLCASSLGIGGTGELFFGEGSRLTVL.

The DNA for the CDR3 is TGTGCCAGCATTCGGCAGGGGGCTTCGAACACTGAAGCTTTCTTT. Amino acids: CASIRQGASNTEAFF. The rearrangement uses TRBV6-2 or TRBV6-3 and TRBJ1-1; 8 bases align to TRBD1. CDR1 and CDR2 from the germline V gene are MNHEY and SVGEGT. This CDR3 contains 15 residues. J lost 1 base, V lost 7 bases, and 8 bases had no gene match.

V gene TRBV7-9 combines with J gene TRBJ2-3, with 11 bases identical to TRBD2. The junction had 7 bases not matched to a gene; V was cut back by 7 bases and J by 4 bases. This CDR3 region has 15 residues. Germline CDR1 reads SEHNR; CDR2 reads FQNEAQ (reference sequence). The chain's CDR3 is CASTGTSGPADTQYF. As DNA, the CDR3 is TGTGCCAGCACCGGGACTAGCGGTCCCGCAGATACGCAGTATTTT.

In this sample, this clonotype turned up many times. The chain has TRBV7-2 and TRBJ1-2; no clear D. This CDR3 is 12 amino acids long. Germline V CDR1 and CDR2: SGHTA, FQGNSA. V dropped 4 bases and J dropped 3 bases, with 6 bases sitting between them. The chain's CDR3 is CASSSGYYGYTF. CDR3 in DNA: TGTGCCAGCAGCTCCGGGTACTATGGCTACACCTTC.

A note on this clonotype: At one end the junction does not follow the germline gene, possibly because of a read error. The genes are TRBV7-7 and TRBJ1-1; no firm D call. The germline gives CDR1 SSHAT, CDR2 FNYEAQ (reference sequence). This CDR3 contains 13 residues. Written as DNA, the CDR3 is TGTGCTAGCAGCTTGGGAATGAACACTGAAGCTTTCTTT. Protein product: CASSLGMNTEAFF.

The V call is TRBV20-1, the J call TRBJ2-1; 7 bases are a match to TRBD2. Per germline, CDR1 DFQATT and CDR2 SNEGSKA (reference sequence). The trim removed 2 bases at V and 2 bases at J, leaving 6 bases unmatched. There are 15 residues in the CDR3. This CDR3 reads CSARTYSGPYNEQFF. The CDR3, as DNA: TGCAGTGCTAGAACTTATAGCGGGCCCTACAATGAGCAGTTCTTC.

V and J are TRBV9 and TRBJ2-3, with TRBD2 matching over 8 bases. J gave up 0 bases and V 3 bases, and 3 bases lay outside the gene matches. There are 15 residues in the CDR3. Germline V gene sequence: CDR1 SGDLS, CDR2 YYNGEE. The CDR3 region has the DNA TGTGCCAGCAGCGCCGGGGGGGCTAGCACAGATACGCAGTATTTT. This codes for CASSAGGASTDTQYF. The complete variable domain, with remaining parts taken from reference TRBV9 and TRBJ2-3, reads DSGVTQTPKHLITATGQRVTLRCSPRSGDLSVYWYQQSLDQGLQFLIQYYNGEERAKGNILERFSAQQFPDLHSELNLSSLELGDSALYFCASSAGGASTDTQYFGPGTRLTVL.

In its sample, this clonotype was seen a few times. The chain joins TRBV12-3 or TRBV12-4 to TRBJ2-3, with 10 bases aligning to TRBD2. Trimming took 9 bases from V and 3 from J; bases not matched to a gene: 21. The CDR3 is 19 residues long. CDR3 sequence reads: CARRSIYPPAGLATDTQYF. CDR3 in DNA: TGTGCCAGACGATCGATCTACCCCCCCGCGGGACTAGCGACAGATACGCAGTATTTT.

This clonotype was seen ten or more times. The chain carries TRBV2 and TRBJ1-5; D not resolved. Germline CDR1 and CDR2: SNHLY and FYNNEI. This CDR3 spans 14 amino acids. Deletions cut 3 bases from V and 7 bases from J, with 13 bases between. CDR3 nucleotides: TGTGCCAGCAGTGATTTGGCAGCAGACCAGCCCCAGCATTTT. Translation gives CASSDLAADQPQHF. The full variable domain, with the rest looked up from reference TRBV2 and TRBJ1-5, is EPEVTQTPSHQVTQMGQEVILRCVPISNHLYFYWYRQILGQKVEFLVSFYNNEISEKSEIFDDQFSVERPDGSNFTLKIRSTKLEDSAMYFCASSDLAADQPQHFGDGTRLSIL.

This clonotype appeared many times. The J gene is TRBJ1-2, the V gene TRBV18; D possibly corresponds to TRBD1 (5 bases). Between the trimmed V and J ends, which lost 3 bases and 4 bases, there was a span of 12 bases. Germline V CDR1 and CDR2: KGHSH, LQKENI. The CDR3 runs to 14 residues. CDR3: CASSPTQDPYGYTF. Written as DNA, the CDR3 is TGTGCCAGCTCACCGACACAGGACCCCTATGGCTACACCTTC.

The sample holds a few counts of this clonotype. The chain uses TRBV7-6 and TRBJ2-5; 8 nucleotides match TRBD2. This CDR3 spans 15 amino acids. The V gene end was trimmed by 5 bases and the J gene end by 2 bases; junction bases not matched to a gene: 7. CDR1 and CDR2 (germline): SGHVS, FNYEAQ. CDR3 bases: TGTGCCAGCAGCGCAACTAGCGGACCACAAGAGACCCAGTACTTC. Protein: CASSATSGPQETQYF.

The chain recombines TRBV20-1 with TRBJ2-1; TRBD2 agrees at 7 bases. The J segment lost 0 bases and the V segment lost 2 bases, leaving 10 bases of the junction unmatched. The CDR3 covers 17 residues. Per germline, CDR1 DFQATT and CDR2 SNEGSKA (reference sequence). CDR3 protein: CSARYSGAPSSYNEQFF. The CDR3 bases are TGCAGTGCTAGATACAGCGGGGCCCCAAGCTCCTACAATGAGCAGTTCTTC.

This clonotype was found a few times. This rearrangement joins TRBV20-1 to TRBJ1-5; no definite D call. Looked up from germline, CDR1 is DFQATT and CDR2 is SNEGSKA (reference sequence). V dropped 3 bases and J dropped 0 bases, with 9 bases sitting between them. This CDR3 is 14 amino acids long. The CDR3 loop reads CSASRSYSNQPQHF. In DNA, the CDR3 is TGCAGTGCTAGCCGAAGCTATAGCAATCAGCCCCAGCATTTT.

V gene TRBV27 combines with J gene TRBJ1-6; D remains ambiguous. The CDR3 runs to 17 residues. Trimming removed 2 bases from V and 0 bases from J, with 11 bases in between. Germline CDR1 reads MNHEY; CDR2 reads SMNVEV (reference sequence). CDR3 sequence reads: CASSLGQWSSYNSPLHF. The CDR3, as DNA: TGTGCCAGCAGTTTAGGGCAGTGGAGCTCCTATAATTCACCCCTCCACTTT.

This clonotype was seen a few times. The chain is built from TRBV6-6 and TRBJ2-7, with no clear D. CDR1 is MNHNY and CDR2 is SVGAGI in the germline V gene (reference sequence). This CDR3 comprises 13 residues. Trimming stripped 2 bases from V and 2 bases from J, with 7 bases between. CDR3 region: CASSYNRAYEQYF. In DNA form, the CDR3 reads TGTGCCAGCAGTTACAACAGAGCCTACGAGCAGTACTTC.

The sample holds a few counts of this clonotype. V gene TRBV20-1 combines with J gene TRBJ2-2; possibly TRBD2 for D (7 bases). The CDR3 has 14 residues. Germline CDR1 reads DFQATT; CDR2 reads SNEGSKA (reference sequence). Trimming left V 0 bases short and J 7 bases short, with 12 bases between. The DNA of the CDR3 is TGCAGTGCTAGAGATCGGGGGGCCAACGGGGAGCTGTTTTTT. Translation: CSARDRGANGELFF.

There are many counts of this clonotype. The chain combines TRBV2 with TRBJ1-6; TRBD1 aligns across 9 bases. CDR3 length: 15 amino acids. The V gene's germline CDR1 is SNHLY and CDR2 FYNNEI. V dropped 6 bases and J dropped 9; count of bases not matched to a gene: 9. CDR3 region: CASSGRRGQGSPLHF. The CDR3, as DNA: TGTGCCAGCAGCGGGCGTAGGGGACAGGGTTCACCCCTCCACTTT.

The chain links TRBV6-2 or TRBV6-3 to TRBJ2-5; 7 nucleotides match TRBD1. This CDR3 has 14 residues. Germline V lookup: CDR1 MNHEY, CDR2 SVGEGT. Unmatched junction bases numbered 6, after V lost 6 bases and J lost 2 bases. The CDR3: CASRLGQPQETQYF. The CDR3 region has the DNA TGTGCCAGCAGATTGGGACAGCCTCAAGAGACCCAGTACTTC.

By sample fraction, this clonotype is large. The chain recombines TRBV6-2 or TRBV6-3 with TRBJ2-3; tentatively, D is TRBD2 (6 bases). V was clipped by 6 bases and J by 4 bases, with 14 bases between them. Germline V gene data show CDR1 as MNHEY and CDR2 as SVGEGT. This CDR3 spans 14 amino acids. The CDR3 nucleotides read TGTGCCAGCAGCTTCGGCCGGGACTCAGATACGCAGTATTTT. Its protein product is CASSFGRDSDTQYF.